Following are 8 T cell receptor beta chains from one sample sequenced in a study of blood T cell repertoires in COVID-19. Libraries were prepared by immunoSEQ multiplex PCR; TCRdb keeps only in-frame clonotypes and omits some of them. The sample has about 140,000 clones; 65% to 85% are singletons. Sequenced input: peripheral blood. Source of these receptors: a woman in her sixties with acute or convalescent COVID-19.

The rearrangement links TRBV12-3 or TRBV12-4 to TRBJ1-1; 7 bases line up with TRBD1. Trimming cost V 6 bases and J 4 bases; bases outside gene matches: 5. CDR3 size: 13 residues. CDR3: CASRATGSTEAFF. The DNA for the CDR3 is TGTGCCAGCAGGGCGACAGGGAGCACTGAAGCTTTCTTT.

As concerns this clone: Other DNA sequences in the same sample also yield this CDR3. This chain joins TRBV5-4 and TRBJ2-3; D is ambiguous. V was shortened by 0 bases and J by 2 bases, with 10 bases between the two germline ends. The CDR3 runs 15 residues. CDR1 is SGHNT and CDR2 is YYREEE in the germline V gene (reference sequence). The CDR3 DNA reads TGTGCCAGCAGCTTGGTTGAGGAATCCACAGATACGCAGTATTTT. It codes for CASSLVEESTDTQYF.

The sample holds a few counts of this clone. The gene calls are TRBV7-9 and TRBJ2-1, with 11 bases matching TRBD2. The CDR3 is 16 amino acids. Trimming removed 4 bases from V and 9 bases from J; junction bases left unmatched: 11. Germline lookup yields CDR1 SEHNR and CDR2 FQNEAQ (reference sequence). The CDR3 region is CASSSRLAGSLSEQFF. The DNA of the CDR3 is TGTGCCAGCAGCTCCCGACTAGCGGGGTCACTTAGTGAGCAGTTCTTC.

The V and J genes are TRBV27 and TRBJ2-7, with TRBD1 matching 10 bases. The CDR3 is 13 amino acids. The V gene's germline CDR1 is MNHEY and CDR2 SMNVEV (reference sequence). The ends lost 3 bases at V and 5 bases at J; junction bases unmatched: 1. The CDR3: CASSLTGGNEQYF. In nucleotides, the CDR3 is TGTGCCAGCAGTTTGACAGGGGGCAACGAGCAGTACTTC.

The CDR3 DNA reads as TGTGCCAGCAGTCCACGCGGTAGGGAGGGGTCTGGAAACACCATATATTTT. It codes for CASSPRGREGSGNTIYF. V gene TRBV27 combines with J gene TRBJ1-3; a weak D match, TRBD1 (5 bases). The CDR3 spans 17 residues. CDR1 and CDR2 from the germline V gene are MNHEY and SMNVEV (reference sequence). Trimming took 5 bases from V and 1 from J, leaving 18 bases between them.

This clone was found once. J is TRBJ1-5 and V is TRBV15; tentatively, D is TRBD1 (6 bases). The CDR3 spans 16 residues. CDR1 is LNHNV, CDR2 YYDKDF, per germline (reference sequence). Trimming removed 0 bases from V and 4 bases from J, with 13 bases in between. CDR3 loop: CATSRDLGQTNQPQHF. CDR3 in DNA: TGTGCCACCAGCAGAGATCTCGGACAGACAAATCAGCCCCAGCATTTT. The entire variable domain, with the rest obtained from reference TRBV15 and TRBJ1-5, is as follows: DAMVIQNPRYQVTQFGKPVTLSCSQTLNHNVMYWYQQKSSQAPKLLFHYYDKDFNNEADTPDNFQSRRPNTSFCFLDIRSPGLGDTAMYLCATSRDLGQTNQPQHFGDGTRLSIL.

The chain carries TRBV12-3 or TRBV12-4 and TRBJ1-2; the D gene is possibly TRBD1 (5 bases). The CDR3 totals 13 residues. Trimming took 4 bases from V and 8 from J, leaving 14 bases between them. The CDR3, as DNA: TGTGCCAGCAGTTCAGACAGTATAGGGGGCTACACCTTC. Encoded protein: CASSSDSIGGYTF.

The CDR3 protein is CASSRRDRGGGYTF. The CDR3 DNA sequence: TGTGCCAGCAGCCGAAGGGACAGGGGAGGAGGCTACACCTTC. V gene TRBV5-6 combines with J gene TRBJ1-2, with 10 bases matching TRBD1. Germline loops: CDR1 SGHDT, CDR2 YYEEEE. Trimming cost V 4 bases and J 8 bases; bases outside gene matches: 8. CDR3 length: 14 amino acids.